The present entry profiles one T cell receptor beta chain with its context. Its antigen is as yet unknown. The sample belongs to a study of T cell repertoires in aging, cancer and after chemotherapy. Germline CDR1 reads SQVTM; CDR2 reads ANQGSEA. V lost 1 base, J lost 7 bases, and 15 bases stayed unmatched. The CDR3 sequence is 16 residues long. TRB rearrangements spanning V, D and J were amplified using mixed TRB-A/B primers. TCRdb itself ran the multiplex PCR reads through MiXCR, one entry per CDR3 protein. The sample shows 2,500 to 3,500 distinct CDR3 sequences, approximately 42% of them seen only once. Study-wide points: Untreated cancer patients had significantly lower blood TCR diversity than age-matched healthy donors.

The template was genomic DNA from peripheral blood, not RNA. The specimen was blood. The sequence was obtained from a human donor with a blood cancer. This chain uses TRBV29-1 with TRBJ1-2, with 7 bases lining up with TRBD1. The CDR3: CSVEVSQGMRMRGYTF. The CDR3 nucleotides are TGCAGCGTTGAAGTTTCACAGGGGATGAGGATGCGTGGCTACACCTTC. The full variable domain, its missing parts supplied by reference TRBV29-1 and TRBJ1-2, is SAVISQKPSRDICQRGTSLTIQCQVDSQVTMMFWYRQQPGQSLTLIATANQGSEATYESGFVIDKFPISRPNLTFSTLTVSNMSPEDSSIYLCSVEVSQGMRMRGYTFGSGTRLTVV.